Presented here are 29 T cell receptor beta chains from one specimen sequenced in a study of response to subunit inactivated influenza vaccine. MiXCR, applied by TCRdb to the RT-PCR reads, yields one record per CDR3 protein. The sample carries around 520,000 distinct CDR3 sequences, roughly 27% recorded once. Material: CD4+ T cells sorted from PBMCs, obtained less than 6 days after vaccination. These receptors originate from a man aged 50 to 60 who received an inactivated influenza vaccine.

J is TRBJ1-1 and V is TRBV12-3 or TRBV12-4; unclear D gene. Trimming took 5 bases from V and 3 from J, leaving 7 bases between them. There are 12 residues in the CDR3. Here the CDR3 reads CASSQGYTEAFF. Written as DNA, the CDR3 is TGTGCCAGCAGTCAAGGCTACACTGAAGCTTTCTTT.

This clonotype was seen at least ten times. J is TRBJ1-5 and V is TRBV29-1; 8 nucleotides line up with TRBD1. The germline CDR1 and CDR2 sequences are SQVTM and ANQGSEA. The J segment lost 1 base and the V segment lost 4 bases, leaving 6 bases of the junction unmatched. This CDR3 comprises 15 residues. The CDR3 sequence is CSVALGTGSNQPQHF. The CDR3 DNA reads TGCAGCGTTGCCCTTGGGACAGGCAGCAATCAGCCCCAGCATTTT.

This clonotype was observed a handful of times. This chain joins TRBV24-1 and TRBJ2-2; perhaps TRBD1 as D (6 bases). The germline gives CDR1 KGHDR, CDR2 SFDVKD. V lost 4 bases, J lost 4 bases, and 15 bases lay in between. The CDR3 runs 16 residues. CDR3 DNA sequence: TGTGCCACCAGTGAACACCACACAGGGACCACCGGGGAGCTGTTTTTT. Its protein is CATSEHHTGTTGELFF.

This clonotype was seen repeatedly, ten times or more. The chain couples TRBV30 to TRBJ2-1; D may be TRBD1 (6 bases). Germline V gene lookup returns CDR1 GTSNPN and CDR2 SVGIG (reference sequence). This CDR3 region has 12 residues. V shed 1 base and J shed 7 bases, with 8 bases lying between them. CDR3 protein: CAWSDRDNEQFF. For the CDR3, the DNA is TGTGCCTGGAGTGACAGGGATAATGAGCAGTTCTTC.

In its sample, this clonotype was seen a few times. The V gene is TRBV10-1, the J gene TRBJ2-2; 7 bases agree with TRBD2. This CDR3 region has 16 residues. Germline CDR1 and CDR2: WNHNN and SYGVQD (reference sequence). Losses at the gene ends were 0 bases for V and 4 bases for J; bases not matched to a gene: 5. The CDR3 loop is CASSESLGGVTGELFF. The CDR3, as DNA: TGCGCCAGCAGTGAGTCGTTGGGAGGGGTCACCGGGGAGCTGTTTTTT.

The table lists this clonotype with a few counts. This rearrangement joins TRBV27 to TRBJ2-7, with D perhaps TRBD1 (5 bases). The germline V gene has CDR1 MNHEY and CDR2 SMNVEV (reference sequence). V lost 8 bases to trimming and J lost 0 bases, with 11 bases between them. The CDR3 sequence is 13 residues long. The CDR3 here is CASRPDTSYEQYF. The CDR3 DNA is TGTGCCAGCCGTCCGGACACCTCCTACGAGCAGTACTTC.

The chain employs TRBV18 and TRBJ1-4, with D unresolved. V lost 3 bases and J 3 bases, leaving 5 bases between the germline ends. The germline CDR1 and CDR2 sequences are KGHSH and LQKENI. CDR3 length: 13 residues. The CDR3 loop reads CASSPASNEKLFF. The CDR3 nucleotides read TGTGCCAGCTCACCGGCTTCTAATGAAAAACTGTTTTTT.

This clonotype was recorded a few times. The rearrangement uses TRBV20-1 and TRBJ2-7, with 12 positions matching TRBD1. The germline CDR1 and CDR2 sequences are DFQATT and SNEGSKA (reference sequence). The V and J ends lost 4 bases and 3 bases, in that order; junction bases with no gene match: 10. CDR3 length equals 16 residues. The CDR3 reads CSATEPGTGGFYEQYF. The CDR3 DNA is TGCAGTGCTACAGAGCCCGGGACAGGGGGCTTCTACGAGCAGTACTTC.

The chain links TRBV7-2 to TRBJ1-1; a weak D match, TRBD1 (5 bases). The CDR3 length is 16 residues. Germline V gene data show CDR1 as SGHTA and CDR2 as FQGNSA. V was trimmed by 1 base and J by 1 base, leaving 13 bases between them. As DNA, the CDR3 is TGTGCCAGCAGCTTAGATGGGGCCCTTGGGAACACTGAAGCTTTCTTT. The encoded protein is CASSLDGALGNTEAFF. The whole variable domain, filled in from reference TRBV7-2 and TRBJ1-1, reads GAGVSQSPSNKVTEKGKDVELRCDPISGHTALYWYRQSLGQGLEFLIYFQGNSAPDKSGLPSDRFSAERTGGSVSTLTIQRTQQEDSAVYLCASSLDGALGNTEAFFGQGTRLTVV.

This chain uses TRBV27 with TRBJ2-1, with TRBD2 identical over 7 bases. The germline gives CDR1 MNHEY, CDR2 SMNVEV (reference sequence). V lost 0 bases and J lost 10; bases outside the gene matches: 9. There are 15 residues in the CDR3. CDR3 sequence (DNA): TGTGCCAGCAGTTTATCTGCGGGAGCTCTAAGGGAGCAGTTCTTC. Its protein product is CASSLSAGALREQFF.

The genes are TRBV18 and TRBJ1-4, with a weak D call TRBD1 (5 bases). Germline values: CDR1 KGHSH, CDR2 LQKENI. V shed 5 bases and J shed 4 bases, with 20 bases lying between them. The CDR3 is 17 residues long. CDR3 nucleotides: TGTGCCAGCTCAGTCTCGTTTGAGACAGCTATTAATGAAAAACTGTTTTTT. Amino acid sequence: CASSVSFETAINEKLFF.

The V call is TRBV4-2, the J call TRBJ1-5; the D is unclear. The V end was cut by 0 bases, the J end by 9 bases, with 15 bases between. CDR1 is LGHNA, CDR2 YNFKEQ, per germline. This CDR3 comprises 15 residues. Here the CDR3 reads CASSQDPKGLGPQHF. The CDR3 DNA follows: TGTGCCAGCAGCCAAGATCCGAAAGGGCTTGGGCCCCAGCATTTT.

The rearrangement joins TRBV20-1 to TRBJ1-1; 9 nucleotides agree with TRBD1. Germline loops: CDR1 DFQATT, CDR2 SNEGSKA (reference sequence). The CDR3 contains 14 residues. V trimming: 6 bases; J trimming: 4 bases; junction bases outside the gene matches: 9. The CDR3 reads CSAKTGGAITEAFF. The DNA for the CDR3 is TGCAGTGCCAAAACAGGGGGCGCGATCACTGAAGCTTTCTTT.

This clonotype was counted only a few times. The limits of the CDR3 on the DNA are not certain, so only TCRdb's listed CDR3 is given. V is TRBV4-1 and J is TRBJ2-1; the table gives TRBD1 as D, unverified against the DNA. A total of 14 residues make up the CDR3, ends included. Germline V gene sequence: CDR1 MGHRA, CDR2 YSYEKL. The CDR3 spells CASSHFFGQNEQFF.

In this sample, this clonotype turned up a few times. The genes are TRBV7-8 and TRBJ2-1; maybe TRBD2 (6 bases). The CDR3 covers 15 residues. Germline CDR1 is SGHVS and CDR2 is FQNEAQ. V lost 1 base and J lost 7, with 14 bases in between. CDR3 in DNA: TGTGCCAGCAGCTTAGGGGGAGGTTCTAGGAATGAGCAGTTCTTC. This sequence encodes CASSLGGGSRNEQFF.

The V gene is TRBV5-1, the J gene TRBJ2-6; D is uncertain. Per the germline V gene, CDR1 is SGHRS and CDR2 is YFSETQ. The CDR3 length is 15 residues. V lost 4 bases to trimming and J lost 3 bases, with 11 bases between them. Here the CDR3 reads CASSQLTLGANVLTF. For the CDR3, the DNA is TGCGCCAGCAGCCAGCTAACACTTGGGGCCAACGTCCTGACTTTC.

This clonotype was detected a few times. The rearrangement links TRBV6-2 or TRBV6-3 to TRBJ1-2; D remains unclear. The ends were cut back, 0 bases at V and 1 base at J, with 12 bases in the middle. This CDR3 contains 16 residues. Germline assignment: CDR1 MNHEY and CDR2 SVGEGT. The CDR3 region has the DNA TGTGCCAGCAGTTACTCAGCGACGCCAATTAACTATGGCTACACCTTC. Protein sequence: CASSYSATPINYGYTF.

This rearrangement joins TRBV29-1 to TRBJ2-2; 7 bases are a match to TRBD2. Trimming cost V 7 bases and J 0 bases; bases outside gene matches: 5. The V gene's germline CDR1 is SQVTM and CDR2 ANQGSEA. The CDR3 extends over 14 amino acids. The chain's CDR3 is CSARLATNTGELFF. The CDR3 nucleotides are TGCAGCGCTAGACTAGCCACGAACACCGGGGAGCTGTTTTTT.

This clonotype appeared a few times. This chain uses TRBV5-1 with TRBJ2-3, with D unclear. Germline CDR1 reads SGHRS; CDR2 reads YFSETQ. This CDR3 has 16 residues. Trimming stripped 0 bases from V and 0 bases from J, with 11 bases between. The CDR3 coding sequence is TGCGCCAGCAGCTTGGATCCGTTCACTAGCACAGATACGCAGTATTTT. This codes for CASSLDPFTSTDTQYF.

The chain employs TRBV10-3 and TRBJ2-6, with a possible D match to TRBD2 (5 bases). Germline values: CDR1 ENHRY, CDR2 SYGVKD. The V gene lost 11 bases and the J gene lost 1 base, with 15 bases spanning the gap. The CDR3 extends over 15 amino acids. The CDR3 nucleotides read TGTGCCTCCAGGCAGAGGGAGTCTGGGGCCAACGTCCTGACTTTC. Translation: CASRQRESGANVLTF.

This clonotype was seen a few times. The chain joins TRBV29-1 to TRBJ2-2; D gene ambiguous. The CDR3 totals 12 residues. The V and J ends lost 2 bases and 3 bases respectively, with 4 bases between them. Germline V gene sequence: CDR1 SQVTM, CDR2 ANQGSEA. The CDR3 bases are TGCAGCGTTGAAAGTCACACCGGGGAGCTGTTTTTT. This codes for CSVESHTGELFF.

This clonotype was found a few times. The rearrangement uses TRBV11-1 and TRBJ2-5, with 9 nucleotides matching TRBD2. There are 15 residues in the CDR3. V shed 8 bases, J shed 1 base, and the junction held 8 bases outside the gene matches. The germline gives CDR1 SGHAT, CDR2 FQDESV (reference sequence). DNA for the CDR3: TGTGCCAGCGGATATAGCGGGAGACTCCAAGAGACCCAGTACTTC. Translating it yields CASGYSGRLQETQYF.

This clonotype was observed a few times. This chain links TRBV28 with TRBJ1-5, with TRBD1 as a possible D gene (6 bases). V was pared by 10 bases and J by 1 base, with 17 bases between. Germline CDR1 reads MDHEN; CDR2 reads SYDVKM. The CDR3 loop spans 15 amino acids. DNA for the CDR3: TGTGCCACCGCGGACAGCGGGGAAAGCAATCAGCCCCAGCATTTT. This codes for CATADSGESNQPQHF.

This clonotype was observed a few times. This chain connects TRBV20-1 to TRBJ2-7, with a weak D call TRBD2 (5 bases). V gave up 8 bases and J gave up 6 bases, with 14 bases separating them. The germline gives CDR1 DFQATT, CDR2 SNEGSKA (reference sequence). The CDR3 length is 11 residues. The CDR3 loop reads CSPLRGGEQYF. The CDR3 DNA follows: TGCAGTCCTCTTCGCGGAGGCGAGCAGTACTTC.

This clonotype was seen a few times. The gene calls are TRBV20-1 and TRBJ2-1; 10 nucleotides agree with TRBD1. The CDR3 is 13 amino acids. Germline values: CDR1 DFQATT, CDR2 SNEGSKA (reference sequence). V dropped 7 bases and J dropped 8; count of bases not matched to a gene: 8. The CDR3 nucleotides read TGCAGTGGTTTGCGCGGGACAGGGGATGAGCAGTTCTTC. Translation gives CSGLRGTGDEQFF.

This clonotype has more than one count but fewer than ten. The V and J genes are TRBV5-1 and TRBJ2-2; D is unresolved. Per the germline V gene, CDR1 is SGHRS and CDR2 is YFSETQ. Trimming took 1 base from V and 5 from J, leaving 9 bases between them. This CDR3 is built from 14 residues. CDR3: CASSLMSQTGELFF. DNA of the CDR3: TGCGCCAGCAGCTTGATGAGTCAAACCGGGGAGCTGTTTTTT.

The genes are TRBV7-9 and TRBJ2-7; 11 bases align to TRBD2. Trimming at V came to 5 bases and at J to 4 bases, leaving 13 bases not matched to a gene. CDR3 size: 17 residues. Germline lookup yields CDR1 SEHNR and CDR2 FQNEAQ (reference sequence). The CDR3 protein is CASSRTSGSGGGYEQYF. CDR3 DNA sequence: TGTGCCAGCAGCCGCACTAGCGGGAGTGGTGGAGGGTACGAGCAGTACTTC.

V is TRBV20-1 and J is TRBJ2-7; TRBD2 matches 14 bases. The trim removed 2 bases at V and 0 bases at J, leaving 9 bases unmatched. The CDR3 runs 18 residues. Germline V gene sequence: CDR1 DFQATT, CDR2 SNEGSKA (reference sequence). The CDR3 here is CSARWTSGGYSRSYEQYF. CDR3 coding DNA: TGCAGTGCTAGATGGACTAGCGGGGGGTATAGTCGCTCCTACGAGCAGTACTTC.

This clonotype was observed a handful of times. The rearrangement links TRBV6-2 or TRBV6-3 to TRBJ2-1; D unresolved. This CDR3 is built from 16 residues. CDR1 and CDR2 (germline): MNHEY, SVGEGT. Trimming removed 4 bases from V and 4 bases from J, with 17 bases in between. Here the CDR3 DNA reads TGTGCCAGCAGTTCGGACCCCCGCCCTTTATACAATGAGCAGTTCTTC. Translated, it gives CASSSDPRPLYNEQFF.